This TCR beta chain was found in a study of PD-1 blockade in classical Hodgkin lymphoma. V was cut by 6 bases and J by 3 bases, with 13 bases left in between. The CDR3 is made up of 14 amino acids. Germline V lookup: CDR1 SNHLY, CDR2 FYNNEI. Points from the study as a whole: The study reported lower baseline TCR diversity in newly diagnosed patients than in healthy donors. CD4+ TCR diversity climbed significantly by C4D1, unlike CD8+ TCR diversity.

Some clones are missing from TCRdb's copy, which holds only in-frame ones; the method was immunoSEQ multiplex PCR. The sample carries roughly 42,000 clones, 76% recorded once. Following autologous stem cell transplantation, relapse occurred in every patient, and exposure to brentuximab vedotin varied. Complete response, partial response or progressive disease constituted the best responses recorded. A remark on this clone: Its antigen is unknown.

The sequencing used peripheral blood mononuclear cells (PBMCs), collected at baseline. The chain joins TRBV2 to TRBJ2-3, with a weak D call TRBD2 (6 bases). This clonotype originated in a human donor with classical Hodgkin lymphoma. The CDR3 protein is CASSVAEATDTQYF. The CDR3 DNA is TGTGCCAGCAGCGTAGCGGAGGCAACAGATACGCAGTATTTT.